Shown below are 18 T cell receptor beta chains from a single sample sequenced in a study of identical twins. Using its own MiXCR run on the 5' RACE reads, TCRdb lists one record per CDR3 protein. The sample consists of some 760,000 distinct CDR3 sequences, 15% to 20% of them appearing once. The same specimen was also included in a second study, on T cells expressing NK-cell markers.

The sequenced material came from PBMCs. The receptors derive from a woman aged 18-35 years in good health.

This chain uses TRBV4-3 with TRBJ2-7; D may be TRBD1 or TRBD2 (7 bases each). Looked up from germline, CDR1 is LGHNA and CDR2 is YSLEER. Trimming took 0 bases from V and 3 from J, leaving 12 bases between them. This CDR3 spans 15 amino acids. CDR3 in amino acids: CASSQDGRGHYEQYF. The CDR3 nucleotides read TGCGCCAGCAGCCAAGATGGGAGGGGGCACTACGAGCAGTACTTC.

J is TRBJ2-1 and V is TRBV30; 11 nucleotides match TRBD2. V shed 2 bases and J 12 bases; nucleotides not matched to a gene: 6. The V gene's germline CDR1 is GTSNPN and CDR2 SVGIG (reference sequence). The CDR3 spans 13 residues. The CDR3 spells CAWSPLLAGVQFF. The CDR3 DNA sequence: TGTGCCTGGAGTCCTCTACTAGCGGGGGTGCAGTTCTTC.

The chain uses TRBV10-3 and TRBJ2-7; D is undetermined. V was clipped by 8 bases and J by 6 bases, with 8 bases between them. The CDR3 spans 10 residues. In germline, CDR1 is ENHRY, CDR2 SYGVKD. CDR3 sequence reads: CAIGQLEQYF. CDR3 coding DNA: TGTGCCATCGGTCAGCTCGAGCAGTACTTC.

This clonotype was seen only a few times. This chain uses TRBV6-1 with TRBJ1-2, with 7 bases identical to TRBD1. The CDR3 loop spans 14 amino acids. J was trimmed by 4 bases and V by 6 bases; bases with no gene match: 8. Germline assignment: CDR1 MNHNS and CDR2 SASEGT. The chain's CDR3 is CASSQKTGTYGYTF. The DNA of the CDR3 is TGTGCCAGCAGCCAAAAGACAGGGACCTATGGCTACACCTTC.

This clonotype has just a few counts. This CDR3 reads CASSRGQTRGQPQHF. As DNA, the CDR3 is TGTGCCAGCAGCCGAGGCCAGACCAGGGGTCAGCCCCAGCATTTT. The gene calls are TRBV7-9 and TRBJ1-5; D may be TRBD1 (6 bases). This CDR3 spans 15 amino acids. V lost 5 bases and J lost 6, with 17 bases in between. Germline V gene data show CDR1 as SEHNR and CDR2 as FQNEAQ (reference sequence). The variable domain in full, completed from reference TRBV7-9 and TRBJ1-5, reads DTGVSQNPRHKITKRGQNVTFRCDPISEHNRLYWYRQTLGQGPEFLTYFQNEAQLEKSRLLSDRFSAERPKGSFSTLEIQRTEQGDSAMYLCASSRGQTRGQPQHFGDGTRLSIL.

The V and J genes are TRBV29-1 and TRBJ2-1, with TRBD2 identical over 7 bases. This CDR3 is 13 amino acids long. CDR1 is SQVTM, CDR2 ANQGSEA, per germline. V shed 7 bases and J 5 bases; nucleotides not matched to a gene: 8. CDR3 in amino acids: CSASWRENNEQFF. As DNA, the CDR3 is TGCAGCGCATCCTGGCGGGAGAACAATGAGCAGTTCTTC.

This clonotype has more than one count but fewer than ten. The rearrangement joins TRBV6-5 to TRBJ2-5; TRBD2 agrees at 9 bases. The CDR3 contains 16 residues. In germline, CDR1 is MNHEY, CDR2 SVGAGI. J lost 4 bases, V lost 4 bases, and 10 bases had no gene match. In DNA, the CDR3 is TGTGCCAGCAGTTCCCCGGGAGCGGGGGGTGGAGAGACCCAGTACTTC. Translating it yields CASSSPGAGGGETQYF.

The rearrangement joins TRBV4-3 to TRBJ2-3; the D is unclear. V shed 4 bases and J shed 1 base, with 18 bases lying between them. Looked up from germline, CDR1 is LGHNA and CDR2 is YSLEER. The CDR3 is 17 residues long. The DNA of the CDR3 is TGCGCCAGCAGCCCATCTTTTAAGGCGAGAGGCACAGATACGCAGTATTTT. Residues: CASSPSFKARGTDTQYF.

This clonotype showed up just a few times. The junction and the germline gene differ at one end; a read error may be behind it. CDR3 coding DNA: TGTGCTAGCAGCTTAAGCAGGCTCAACGAGCAGTACTTC. It specifies CASSLSRLNEQYF. The V call is TRBV7-7, the J call TRBJ2-7; D is ambiguous. The CDR3 is 13 residues long. Germline V CDR1 and CDR2: SSHAT, FNYEAQ (reference sequence).

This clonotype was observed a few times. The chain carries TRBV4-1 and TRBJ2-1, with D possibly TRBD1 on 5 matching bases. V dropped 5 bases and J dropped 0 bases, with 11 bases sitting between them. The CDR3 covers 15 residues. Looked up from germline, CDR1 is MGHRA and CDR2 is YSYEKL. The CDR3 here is CASSVQVLSYNEQFF. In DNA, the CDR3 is TGCGCCAGCAGCGTACAGGTTCTCTCCTACAATGAGCAGTTCTTC.

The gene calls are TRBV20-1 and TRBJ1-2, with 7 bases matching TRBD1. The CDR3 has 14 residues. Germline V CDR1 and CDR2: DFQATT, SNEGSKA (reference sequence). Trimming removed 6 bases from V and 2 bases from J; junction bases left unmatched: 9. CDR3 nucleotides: TGCAGTGCGGTTCGACAGGGCACGAACTATGGCTACACCTTC. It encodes CSAVRQGTNYGYTF.

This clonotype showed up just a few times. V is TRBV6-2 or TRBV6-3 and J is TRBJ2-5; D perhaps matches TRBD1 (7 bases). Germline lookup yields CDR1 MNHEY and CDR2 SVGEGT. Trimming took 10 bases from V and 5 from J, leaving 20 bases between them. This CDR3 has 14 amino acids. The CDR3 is CATGGTAKLETQYF. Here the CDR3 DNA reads TGTGCCACCGGAGGGACAGCGAAGCTGGAGACCCAGTACTTC.

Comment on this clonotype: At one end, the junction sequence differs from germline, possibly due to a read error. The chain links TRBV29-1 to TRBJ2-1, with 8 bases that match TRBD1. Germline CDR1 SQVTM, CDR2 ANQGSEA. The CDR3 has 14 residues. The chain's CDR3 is CSVPDRDSYNQQFF. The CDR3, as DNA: TGCAGCGTCCCGGACAGGGACTCCTACAATCAGCAGTTCTTC.

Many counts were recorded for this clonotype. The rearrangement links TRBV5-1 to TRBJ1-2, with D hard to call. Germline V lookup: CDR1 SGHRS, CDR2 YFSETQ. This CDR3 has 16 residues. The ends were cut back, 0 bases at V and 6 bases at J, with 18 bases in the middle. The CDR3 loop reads CASSLGVGSLSDGYTF. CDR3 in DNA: TGCGCCAGCAGCTTGGGTGTGGGATCCCTTTCAGATGGCTACACCTTC.

The chain's CDR3 is CASSAAAEMVAEAFF. The CDR3 bases are TGTGCCAGCAGCGCTGCGGCCGAGATGGTCGCTGAAGCTTTCTTT. This sequence joins TRBV9 and TRBJ1-1; D is unresolved. This CDR3 is built from 15 residues. Germline CDR1 reads SGDLS; CDR2 reads YYNGEE. V lost 3 bases, J lost 6 bases, and 18 bases lay in between. The full variable domain, in which reference TRBV9 and TRBJ1-1 provide the parts outside the CDR3, is DSGVTQTPKHLITATGQRVTLRCSPRSGDLSVYWYQQSLDQGLQFLIQYYNGEERAKGNILERFSAQQFPDLHSELNLSSLELGDSALYFCASSAAAEMVAEAFFGQGTRLTVV.

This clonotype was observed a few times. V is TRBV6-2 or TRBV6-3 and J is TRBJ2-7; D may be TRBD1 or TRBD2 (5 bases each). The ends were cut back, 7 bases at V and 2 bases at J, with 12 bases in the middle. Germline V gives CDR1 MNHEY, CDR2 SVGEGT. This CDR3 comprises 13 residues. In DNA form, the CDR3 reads TGTGCCAGCACAAGGGTGGGACCCTACGAGCAGTACTTC. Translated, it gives CASTRVGPYEQYF.

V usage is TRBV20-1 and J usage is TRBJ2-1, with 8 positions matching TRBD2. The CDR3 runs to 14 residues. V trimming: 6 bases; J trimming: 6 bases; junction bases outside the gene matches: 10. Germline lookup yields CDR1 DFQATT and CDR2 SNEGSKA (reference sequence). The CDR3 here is CSARSLAGSNEQFF. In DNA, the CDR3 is TGCAGTGCAAGAAGTCTAGCGGGTTCCAATGAGCAGTTCTTC.

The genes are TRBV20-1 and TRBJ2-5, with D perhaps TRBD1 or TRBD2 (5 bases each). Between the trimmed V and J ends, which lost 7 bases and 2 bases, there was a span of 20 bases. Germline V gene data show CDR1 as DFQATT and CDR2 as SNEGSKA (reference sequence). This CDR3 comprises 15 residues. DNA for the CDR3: TGCAGTGGAGGTCCCGCCGGGGCCCTTCAAGAGACCCAGTACTTC. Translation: CSGGPAGALQETQYF.